This is a list of T cell receptor beta chains from one sample in a study of early T cells in non-severe SARS-CoV-2 infection. Each CDR3 protein is one row after TCRdb ran MiXCR on the 5' RACE reads. The table includes 80,000 to 100,000 distinct CDR3 sequences, 12% to 15% detected once. The sample consisted of whole blood. All receptors derive from an adult who was a healthcare worker with PCR-confirmed SARS-CoV-2 infection or an uninfected control (not recorded which). Each CDR3 is given with its conserved first and last residue. D genes are given only for firm matches. Part of the rows lack a size; the others show once, few, many or a class for expanded clones.

abundance	d_gene	v_gene	j_gene	CDR3nt	CDR3aa
medium-sized	.	TRBV6-4	TRBJ2-2	TGTGCCAGCAGTTTAAGAGAGACCGGGGAGCTGTTTTTT	CASSLRETGELFF
few	TRBD1	TRBV10-3	TRBJ2-5	TGTGCCATCAGCCGACAGGGCTTAGAGACCCAGTACTTC	CAISRQGLETQYF
many	TRBD1	TRBV5-4	TRBJ2-3	TGTGCCAGCAGCCCGGACAGGAGCACAGATACGCAGTATTTT	CASSPDRSTDTQYF
few	.	TRBV12-3/TRBV12-4	TRBJ2-7	TGTGCCAGCAGTCGGACGGTAGCCTACGAGCAGTACTTC	CASSRTVAYEQYF
.	.	TRBV7-2	TRBJ2-7	TGTGCCAGCAGATTAGGGGTATCCTACGAGCAGTACTTC	CASRLGVSYEQYF
few	TRBD2	TRBV20-1	TRBJ2-3	TGCAGTGCTAGAGATTCGACCCCGGGACTAGGGGGTTTTGGTACGCAGTATTTT	CSARDSTPGLGGFGTQYF
.	TRBD1	TRBV30	TRBJ1-4	TGTGCCTGGAGGCCCACAGGGGCGCGTAATGAAAAACTGTTTTTT	CAWRPTGARNEKLFF
.	.	TRBV28	TRBJ1-2	TGTGCCAGCAGTCCCTCAAGTGGCTACACCTTC	CASSPSSGYTF
few	.	TRBV9	TRBJ2-6	TGTGCCAGCAGCGTAGGTGGAGGGCTTGGGGCCAACGTCCTGACTTTC	CASSVGGGLGANVLTF
many	TRBD2	TRBV9	TRBJ2-7	TGTGCCAGCAGCGCCGGGACTAGCGGCTACGAGCAGTACTTC	CASSAGTSGYEQYF
.	TRBD2	TRBV11-2	TRBJ2-2	TGTGCCAGCATACTAGCGGGGACCTACACCGGGGAGCTGTTTTTT	CASILAGTYTGELFF
many	.	TRBV5-6	TRBJ1-1	TGTGCCAGCAGTTACCGAGGGGCAGGGGCCACTGAAGCTTTCTTT	CASSYRGAGATEAFF
.	.	TRBV10-3	TRBJ2-2	TGTGCCATCAACGTTAACAGGGCGGACACCGGGGAGCTGTTTTTT	CAINVNRADTGELFF
few	.	TRBV28	TRBJ1-2	TGTGCCAGCAGTCCCCGGGGGCACTATGGCTACACCTTC	CASSPRGHYGYTF
many	.	TRBV29-1	TRBJ2-7	TGCAGCGTTGAAAATAGGGACTACGAGCAGTACTTC	CSVENRDYEQYF
.	TRBD1	TRBV6-2/TRBV6-3	TRBJ2-7	TGTGCCAGCAGAATCGGGACAGTATTGTACGAGCAGTACTTC	CASRIGTVLYEQYF
.	.	TRBV7-9	TRBJ1-1	TGTGCCAGCAGCTTCGACCTCACTGAAGCTTTCTTT	CASSFDLTEAFF
few	.	TRBV6-2/TRBV6-3	TRBJ2-7	TGTGCCAGCAGTCGCAGCGGGTCGAGGGGGGGCAAAGTCTACGAGCAGTACTTC	CASSRSGSRGGKVYEQYF
.	.	TRBV29-1	TRBJ2-1	TGCAGTGTAGTGGGATTTGCCAATGAGCAGTTCTTC	CSVVGFANEQFF
.	TRBD1	TRBV6-5	TRBJ1-3	TGTGCCAGCAGCCCTACAGGGGAATCGGGAAACACCATATATTTT	CASSPTGESGNTIYF
many	.	TRBV12-3/TRBV12-4	TRBJ1-5	TGTGCCAGCAGTTTCGGTAGCAATCAGCCCCAGCATTTT	CASSFGSNQPQHF
many	TRBD1	TRBV5-4	TRBJ2-4	TGTGCCAGCAGCTTGGGCGGGACAGGGGGAGCCAAAAACATTCAGTACTTC	CASSLGGTGGAKNIQYF
many	TRBD2	TRBV10-3	TRBJ2-3	TGTGCCATCAGTGACCTAGCGGAAGCTTCAGATACGCAGTATTTT	CAISDLAEASDTQYF
few	.	TRBV2	TRBJ2-3	TGTGCCAGCAGTGAAGTCCGGGATACGCAGTATTTT	CASSEVRDTQYF
.	TRBD2	TRBV20-1	TRBJ2-1	TGCAGCTCCAGACTAGCGGGGTGGTCCTACAATGAGCAGTTCTTC	CSSRLAGWSYNEQFF
.	.	TRBV4-3	TRBJ2-3	TGCGCCAGCAGCCAAGATCCTGCAGGGGGGTTCATCACAGATACGCAGTATTTT	CASSQDPAGGFITDTQYF
few	.	TRBV28	TRBJ2-7	TGTGCCAGCAGTACAAGCACCTACGAGCAGTACTTC	CASSTSTYEQYF
many	.	TRBV27	TRBJ1-1	TGTGCCAGCAGTTTAGCAGCTAACACTGAAGCTTTCTTT	CASSLAANTEAFF
many	.	TRBV7-9	TRBJ1-6	TGTGCCAGCAGCTCATCGGACAGTAATTCACCCCTCCACTTT	CASSSSDSNSPLHF
.	.	TRBV19	TRBJ1-2	TGTGCCAGTAAACCCAATAACTATGGCTACACCTTC	CASKPNNYGYTF
.	.	TRBV7-9	TRBJ2-1	TGTGCCAGCAGCTTAGCGGCGGACGCCCAGGGGTTCTTC	CASSLAADAQGFF
.	TRBD1	TRBV20-1	TRBJ1-4	TGCAGTGCATCACAGGGGGCTATACTAACTAATGAAAAACTGTTTTTT	CSASQGAILTNEKLFF